Given below is one TCR beta chain in context. Antigen unknown. CDR1 MGHRA and CDR2 YSYEKL come from the germline V gene. V was clipped by 5 bases and J by 5 bases, with 16 bases between them. CDR3 length: 14 residues. Assay: immunoSEQ multiplex PCR; the TCRdb copy retains only in-frame clones and omits some. The table has tens of thousands of clones, about 65% seen once; the top ten hold 4.8%. The data originate from a study of a mutant IDH1 vaccine in newly diagnosed glioma. Study overall: Patients began vaccination 4-6 weeks after radiotherapy alone, or with temozolomide cycles. Study-level findings and limits: Patients mounted vaccine-induced immune responses in 93.3% of cases. Seemingly, top peripheral T cell clonotype changes bore no relation to pseudoprogression.

Time point described: week 47, end of study. Doses of 300 ug of mutant IDH1 20-mer peptide were given with topical imiquimod. V is TRBV4-1 and J is TRBJ2-7; tentatively, D is TRBD1 (6 bases). The sequence came from a man aged 40-55 years with glioma. Some clones in this sample may be carry-over from other donors' samples. Here the sequenced sample was peripheral blood mononuclear cells (PBMCs), taken from a glioma patient whose treatment included an IDH1 peptide vaccine. CDR3 sequence: CASSSNEGDHEQYF. The DNA of the CDR3 is TGCGCCAGCAGCTCCAACGAGGGGGACCACGAGCAGTACTTC.